A single T cell receptor beta chain is shown here with its context. Many counts were recorded for this clonotype. What antigen it recognizes has not been identified. No much larger clone exists at a distance of one base, and base qualities are not known. The label giving this sample's time point can be read as: pre-sensitization, week 0. The treatment or condition label of this sample denotes: therapeutic diphenylcyclopropenone sensitization with weekly scalp DPC. At every patch-test visit, the blood draw took place before the patch test was put on. Patients were eligible if aged 18 to 70, diagnosed with alopecia and judged suitable for DPC therapy, and pregnant patients were excluded. Total RNA was extracted from unfractionated whole blood collected in Tempus Blood RNA tubes. The CDR3 runs 14 residues from the cysteine to the phenylalanine. Here the CDR3 DNA is all that survives: 42 bases in frame from base 1. V loses 0 bases of germline sequence and J loses 12 bases, and the interval between the two ends is 18 bases. From the germline V gene, CDR1 is MNHEY and CDR2 is SVGEGT.

The sample is drawn from a study of human T cells and chemical hapten exposure listed by TCRdb under 2021. About the investigation overall: For sensitization, 2% DPC in acetone was applied to a 2 cm by 2 cm area of upper inner arm skin. Patient blood was sampled pre-sensitization (week 0) and at 2, 6 and about 24 weeks after DPC sensitization. Throughout the study period of roughly five months, patients also received therapeutic DPC doses to the scalp every week. The libraries were sequenced as a pool, and the TCR yield per sample differed mostly because of small variations in library volumes within the pool. Peripheral blood TCR repertoire changes were tracked in vivo in alopecia patients during primary and secondary sensitization to the hapten diphenylcyclopropenone (DPC). About 30 alopecia patients provided blood for TCR sequencing at one to four time points (pre-sensitization, 2, 6 and 24 weeks). Patch testing on the upper back used Finn chambers containing 0.01% DPC, with scoring done after 6 days according to International Contact Dermatitis Research Group standards. The patient cohort, mostly female, included alopecia areata with under or over 50% scalp involvement, alopecia totalis and alopecia universalis.

The receptor library was made with RACE. The run used a NextSeq 500. During library preparation, unique molecular identifiers were attached to individual cDNA molecules so that TCRs could be counted quantitatively and reproducibly. Both TCR alpha and TCR beta chains were sequenced from each blood RNA sample. Turning to the authors' computational methods: A median of around 96,000 TCRs per sample was observed, with a range of 23,224 to 690,600. V, J and CDR3 annotation of the TCR reads was performed with the Decombinator software suite. For PS versus PT1 abundance plots, all samples were subsampled to the same number of TCRs (28,000). TCRs were defined as expanded if absent before sensitization and observed at least eight times at the 2-week time point. TCRdb ran its own pipeline on the public reads, namely fastp trimming at Q25 and MiXCR clone calling, and kept in-frame beta chains. Under each unique CDR3 protein, matching rows form one entry showing the most common genes and DNA. These V and J calls derive from TCRdb rather than the authors' analysis. The sample table contains around 330,000 distinct CDR3 sequences; only one count was recorded for roughly 6% of them. The top ten hold around 8.6% of the sample.

Study-wide conclusions, independent of this receptor: DPC sensitization did not change how many TCRs were above 1 in 1000 frequency, and no evidence was found of alterations in global repertoire structure. Repeated subsampling changed both the strength of the expansion versus patch-test correlation and the threshold at which the correlation became significant. Significantly more large CDR3 similarity clusters were formed by expanded TCRs than by pre-sensitization or healthy control sets, consistent with antigen-driven responses. A positive correlation was found between the number of PT1 expanded TCRs and patch test score, with significance reached at thresholds 8, 16 and 32 but not 4. All patients had alopecia, a presumed autoimmune disease, so their immune response might differ from that of healthy individuals.

The receptor's source is a woman aged 18-29 years with alopecia areata. Some clones in this sample may be carry-over from other donors' samples. Source: whole blood, taken in connection with sensitization to the hapten diphenylcyclopropenone (DPC). The receptor chain draws on TRBV6-2 or TRBV6-3 and TRBJ2-7; a confident D gene designation cannot be given. The nucleotides are TGTGCCAGCAGTTACTCGAGTCCTAGTTTTGTTCTGTACTTC. Protein translation: CASSYSSPSFVLYF.